This TCR beta chain was sequenced during a study of glioma-infiltrating T cells. On this clonotype: Its antigen is not identified.

The V and J ends lost 7 bases and 3 bases respectively, with 10 bases between them. The CDR3 consists of 12 residues. The V gene's germline CDR1 is SNHLY and CDR2 FYNNEI. Findings of the study overall: Only very few CDR3 sequences appeared in both tissue and blood. Above-expected tissue-blood divergence occurred in all gliomas, most in low-grade ones.

TCR alpha and beta CDR3 regions were amplified from RNA using iRepertoire nested multiplex PCR. For one-step reverse transcription and amplification, about 90-400 ng of tissue mRNA or PBMC total RNA was used. TCRdb reanalysed the multiplex PCR reads using MiXCR and keeps one entry per CDR3 protein. Here the sample spans roughly 100,000 distinct CDR3 sequences, about 28% being singletons. Material: glioma tissue, nonneoplastic brain tissue, or PBMCs (not recorded which). The TCR was taken from a human donor with low-grade glioma or glioblastoma, undergoing nonglioma brain surgery, or in good health (not recorded which). The chain combines TRBV2 with TRBJ2-7; D call uncertain. The chain's CDR3 is CASTRVNYEQYF. The CDR3 nucleotides are TGTGCCAGCACACGGGTCAACTACGAGCAGTACTTC.